One sample yielded the 29 T cell receptor beta chains listed below, sequenced in a study of OX40 agonist ivuxolimab in advanced cancers. Receptors were amplified or captured by the immunoSEQ multiplex PCR assay. This is the immuneACCESS table as TCRdb keeps it, with only in-frame sequences that have V and J called. A part of the clones is gone; compared with another copy, unresolved V genes explain less than half, and the rest is unexplained. The sample includes about 76,000 clones, with around 85% observed a single time. The ten largest clones add up to approximately 5.5% of the sample. Specimen: CD4+ or CD8+ T cells sorted from blood, collected in a trial of the OX40 agonist ivuxolimab. These receptors originate from an adult with an advanced solid tumor such as melanoma, head and neck, liver or kidney cancer.

The chain links TRBV7-2 to TRBJ1-5; no clear D gene. V gave up 3 bases and J gave up 2 bases, with 14 bases separating them. Germline CDR1 and CDR2: SGHTA and FQGNSA. The CDR3 has 16 amino acids. The CDR3 region is CASSLGSTMGNQPQHF. The CDR3 nucleotides are TGTGCCAGCAGCTTGGGGAGTACGATGGGCAATCAGCCCCAGCATTTT.

The V call is TRBV7-2, the J call TRBJ2-1; D may be TRBD2 (5 bases). This CDR3 is built from 17 residues. Germline CDR1 and CDR2: SGHTA and FQGNSA. The V gene lost 2 bases and the J gene lost 0 bases, with 14 bases spanning the gap. The CDR3 bases are TGTGCCAGCAGCTTAAATTGGGCTACTAGCTCCTACAATGAGCAGTTCTTC. Its protein is CASSLNWATSSYNEQFF.

The rearrangement uses TRBV7-8 and TRBJ1-6; no clear D gene. Looked up from germline, CDR1 is SGHVS and CDR2 is FQNEAQ. The CDR3 is 13 residues long. Trimming shortened V by 1 base and J by 6 bases, and 4 bases separated the two germline ends. CDR3 bases: TGTGCCAGCAGCTTAGGTTTTAATTCACCCCTCCACTTT. As protein: CASSLGFNSPLHF.

This clone was observed many times. The chain is built from TRBV19 and TRBJ1-1, with 7 bases that match TRBD1. Germline values: CDR1 LNHDA, CDR2 SQIVND (reference sequence). V shed 7 bases and J 3 bases; nucleotides not matched to a gene: 11. CDR3 size: 15 residues. As DNA, the CDR3 is TGTGCCAGTACCACCCTCAGGGGACAGTACACTGAAGCTTTCTTT. Its protein product is CASTTLRGQYTEAFF.

This clone was recorded only once. The chain links TRBV7-9 to TRBJ2-5, with no clear D. Between the trimmed V and J ends, which lost 5 bases and 2 bases, there was a span of 3 bases. This CDR3 spans 11 amino acids. The V gene's germline CDR1 is SEHNR and CDR2 FQNEAQ (reference sequence). As DNA, the CDR3 is TGTGCCAGCAGCGCTCAAGAGACCCAGTACTTC. As protein: CASSAQETQYF.

The chain couples TRBV6-6 to TRBJ1-2, with D tentatively TRBD1 (5 bases). Germline CDR1 is MNHNY and CDR2 is SVGAGI (reference sequence). Trimming removed 7 bases from V and 4 bases from J, with 19 bases in between. The CDR3 loop spans 15 amino acids. The CDR3 sequence is CASKHTGTEIYGYTF. In nucleotides, the CDR3 is TGTGCCAGCAAACACACCGGGACGGAGATCTATGGCTACACCTTC.

The chain is built from TRBV7-9 and TRBJ1-1; a possible D gene is TRBD1 (6 bases). Trimming shortened V by 5 bases and J by 0 bases, and 19 bases separated the two germline ends. This CDR3 has 17 residues. Germline V gene sequence: CDR1 SEHNR, CDR2 FQNEAQ (reference sequence). CDR3 nucleotide sequence: TGTGCCAGCAGCCCTAGGCGGACAGCGAGGGTGAACACTGAAGCTTTCTTT. This codes for CASSPRRTARVNTEAFF.

This chain joins TRBV4-3 and TRBJ2-4, with D perhaps matching TRBD2 (6 bases). CDR1 and CDR2 (germline): LGHNA, YSLEER. The V end was cut by 0 bases, the J end by 8 bases, with 11 bases between. This CDR3 has 14 amino acids. The CDR3: CASSQERPGDIQYF. CDR3 nucleotide sequence: TGCGCCAGCAGCCAAGAGCGGCCGGGGGACATTCAGTACTTC.

This rearrangement joins TRBV6-5 to TRBJ2-7; perhaps TRBD2 as D (5 bases). Trimming removed 0 bases from V and 2 bases from J, with 8 bases in between. The CDR3 consists of 14 residues. Germline lookup yields CDR1 MNHEY and CDR2 SVGAGI. In nucleotides, the CDR3 is TGTGCCAGCAGTTACTCGACCGGGACCTACGAGCAGTACTTC. The encoded protein is CASSYSTGTYEQYF.

The rearrangement links TRBV7-9 to TRBJ1-1; 8 nucleotides line up with TRBD1. The CDR3 runs 17 residues. V lost 4 bases to trimming and J lost 2 bases; unmatched junction nucleotides: 12. CDR1 and CDR2 (germline): SEHNR, FQNEAQ (reference sequence). CDR3 sequence reads: CASSSPGQVYANTEAFF. CDR3 nucleotides: TGTGCCAGCAGCTCACCGGGACAGGTCTATGCCAACACTGAAGCTTTCTTT.

V is TRBV5-1 and J is TRBJ2-7; TRBD1 might be the D (5 bases). Germline CDR1 and CDR2: SGHRS and YFSETQ. The CDR3 runs 14 residues. The V gene lost 4 bases and the J gene lost 3 bases, with 14 bases spanning the gap. The chain's CDR3 is CASSLEDMDYEQYF. DNA of the CDR3: TGCGCCAGCAGCCTCGAGGACATGGACTACGAGCAGTACTTC.

The rearrangement joins TRBV18 to TRBJ2-7; 7 bases agree with TRBD1. Unmatched junction bases numbered 16, after V lost 2 bases and J lost 3 bases. The CDR3 spans 18 residues. CDR1 and CDR2 (germline): KGHSH, LQKENI. CDR3 sequence (DNA): TGTGCCAGCTCACCATACGCGGCTACAGGGGAAACCCTCTACGAGCAGTACTTC. This gives the protein CASSPYAATGETLYEQYF.

The CDR3 loop reads CASSSNGPPYEQYF. CDR3 nucleotide sequence: TGTGCCAGCTCGTCGAATGGCCCCCCCTACGAGCAGTACTTC. The chain uses TRBV18 and TRBJ2-7; D gene uncertain. This CDR3 comprises 14 residues. V was shortened by 6 bases and J by 2 bases, with 14 bases between the two germline ends. CDR1 and CDR2 (germline): KGHSH, LQKENI.

This clone is a singleton in its sample. The chain links TRBV7-2 to TRBJ2-3; TRBD2 aligns across 8 bases. This CDR3 is built from 17 residues. V shed 5 bases and J 1 base; nucleotides not matched to a gene: 11. CDR1 SGHTA and CDR2 FQGNSA come from the germline V gene. The CDR3 loop is CASSGNLGTRGTDTQYF. CDR3 DNA sequence: TGTGCCAGCAGCGGAAATCTCGGGACTAGAGGCACAGATACGCAGTATTTT.

This chain links TRBV7-9 with TRBJ1-2, with a tentative D call TRBD1 (5 bases). CDR3 length: 14 residues. Germline V lookup: CDR1 SEHNR, CDR2 FQNEAQ (reference sequence). V lost 5 bases to trimming and J lost 0 bases, with 10 bases between them. The DNA of the CDR3 is TGTGCCAGCAGCCGGCTGGGGGCTAACTATGGCTACACCTTC. It translates to CASSRLGANYGYTF.

In DNA, the CDR3 is TGTGCCAGCATGGAGGGGACAGAAGAGACCCAGTACTTC. This gives the protein CASMEGTEETQYF. The chain is built from TRBV2 and TRBJ2-5, with TRBD1 as a possible D gene (7 bases). V lost 7 bases to trimming and J lost 3 bases, with 12 bases between them. The V gene's germline CDR1 is SNHLY and CDR2 FYNNEI. The CDR3 has 13 amino acids.

The chain is built from TRBV6-1 and TRBJ1-5; D may be TRBD1 (5 bases). The CDR3 runs 17 residues. CDR1 is MNHNS and CDR2 is SASEGT in the germline V gene. With 4 bases removed from V and 0 bases from J, the gap between germline ends came to 16 bases. CDR3 in amino acids: CASSVYPGTDSNQPQHF. CDR3 bases: TGTGCCAGCAGTGTTTACCCCGGGACGGATAGCAATCAGCCCCAGCATTTT.

This chain uses TRBV5-1 with TRBJ2-1, with D tentatively TRBD1 (5 bases). Trimming stripped 3 bases from V and 4 bases from J, with 8 bases between. This CDR3 spans 13 amino acids. Germline values: CDR1 SGHRS, CDR2 YFSETQ. In nucleotides, the CDR3 is TGCGCCAGCAGCTGGACACCTTACAATGAGCAGTTCTTC. Amino acid sequence: CASSWTPYNEQFF. The full variable domain, its missing parts supplied by reference TRBV5-1 and TRBJ2-1, is KAGVTQTPRYLIKTRGQQVTLSCSPISGHRSVSWYQQTPGQGLQFLFEYFSETQRNKGNFPGRFSGRQFSNSRSEMNVSTLELGDSALYLCASSWTPYNEQFFGPGTRLTVL.

This clone was picked up one time. This sequence joins TRBV5-4 and TRBJ2-7; a weak D match, TRBD2 (6 bases). Trimming stripped 1 base from V and 0 bases from J, with 8 bases between. This CDR3 has 14 amino acids. CDR1 SGHNT and CDR2 YYREEE come from the germline V gene (reference sequence). As DNA, the CDR3 is TGTGCCAGCAGCTTGCTGGGGGGCTCCTACGAGCAGTACTTC. Its protein is CASSLLGGSYEQYF.

This sequence joins TRBV7-8 and TRBJ2-7, with D uncertain. CDR1 and CDR2 from the germline V gene are SGHVS and FQNEAQ. Trimming stripped 1 base from V and 5 bases from J, with 15 bases between. The CDR3 spans 15 residues. In nucleotides, the CDR3 is TGTGCCAGCAGCTTAGTGGAAGTCTCGAGCCACGAGCAGTACTTC. Residues: CASSLVEVSSHEQYF.

In its sample, this clone was seen once. The J gene is TRBJ2-3, the V gene TRBV6-1; D unresolved. The germline V gene encodes CDR1 MNHNS and CDR2 SASEGT. The germline V and J ends were trimmed by 7 bases and 2 bases, with 7 bases remaining between them. The length of the CDR3 is 12 residues. The CDR3 spells CASNGYTDTQYF. CDR3 nucleotides: TGTGCCAGCAACGGTTACACAGATACGCAGTATTTT.

The chain has TRBV4-1 and TRBJ1-4, with D possibly matching TRBD1 (6 bases). The CDR3 length is 18 residues. The germline V and J ends were trimmed by 0 bases and 8 bases, with 22 bases remaining between them. Germline V gene sequence: CDR1 MGHRA, CDR2 YSYEKL. The CDR3 bases are TGCGCCAGCAGCCAAGAAGCAGCTAGCGGGGGGCCTAGGGAAAAACTGTTTTTT. Protein: CASSQEAASGGPREKLFF.

This sequence joins TRBV10-3 and TRBJ2-3; tentatively, D is TRBD2 (6 bases). The ends were cut back, 5 bases at V and 3 bases at J, with 18 bases in the middle. The CDR3 covers 16 residues. Germline assignment: CDR1 ENHRY and CDR2 SYGVKD. CDR3: CAISPGEGIKTDTQYF. CDR3 coding DNA: TGTGCCATCAGTCCGGGGGAAGGGATTAAGACAGATACGCAGTATTTT.

The chain joins TRBV5-4 to TRBJ2-3, with D possibly being TRBD2 (6 bases). Trimming stripped 4 bases from V and 5 bases from J, with 20 bases between. The CDR3 consists of 16 residues. Germline-derived CDR1 and CDR2 are SGHNT and YYREEE (reference sequence). The CDR3 nucleotides are TGTGCCAGCAGCGCGGGACCGTCCCAGTTCTTAGATACGCAGTATTTT. It translates to CASSAGPSQFLDTQYF.

The chain employs TRBV10-1 and TRBJ2-7; TRBD1 agrees at 8 bases. Germline values: CDR1 WNHNN, CDR2 SYGVQD (reference sequence). This CDR3 has 13 amino acids. Germline trimming cut 7 bases from V and 5 bases from J; bases unmatched to any gene: 7. CDR3 nucleotide sequence: TGCGCCAGCACAACAGGGGGAAGGCACGAGCAGTACTTC. Its translation is CASTTGGRHEQYF.

The genes are TRBV10-3 and TRBJ2-1; 9 bases are shared with TRBD2. CDR1 and CDR2 (germline): ENHRY, SYGVKD. The CDR3 consists of 17 residues. Losses at the gene ends were 3 bases for V and 6 bases for J; bases not matched to a gene: 12. CDR3 bases: TGTGCCATCAGTGACCCCGGTAGCGGGAGATTTAGCAATGAGCAGTTCTTC. Residues: CAISDPGSGRFSNEQFF.

This rearrangement joins TRBV6-5 to TRBJ2-7; perhaps TRBD2 as D (5 bases). CDR3 length equals 15 residues. Trimming left V 3 bases short and J 6 bases short, with 18 bases between. Germline V lookup: CDR1 MNHEY, CDR2 SVGAGI. CDR3 coding DNA: TGTGCCAGCAGTTATACGGACTCGGGCCTCTCCGAGCAGTACTTC. It encodes CASSYTDSGLSEQYF.

V is TRBV6-6 and J is TRBJ1-4; 8 positions agree with TRBD1. The V gene end was trimmed by 5 bases and the J gene end by 8 bases; junction bases not matched to a gene: 13. The germline V gene encodes CDR1 MNHNY and CDR2 SVGAGI (reference sequence). The CDR3 contains 16 residues. The CDR3 DNA reads as TGTGCCAGCAGTGTACCGAACCAGGGGGCGGGGGAAAAACTGTTTTTT. This sequence encodes CASSVPNQGAGEKLFF.

The chain carries TRBV9 and TRBJ2-2, with unresolved D. Per the germline V gene, CDR1 is SGDLS and CDR2 is YYNGEE. CDR3 length: 16 residues. V was cut by 0 bases and J by 4 bases, with 13 bases left in between. CDR3 sequence (DNA): TGTGCCAGCAGCGTAGACTACGGCGTCGGCACCGGGGAGCTGTTTTTT. Its protein product is CASSVDYGVGTGELFF.